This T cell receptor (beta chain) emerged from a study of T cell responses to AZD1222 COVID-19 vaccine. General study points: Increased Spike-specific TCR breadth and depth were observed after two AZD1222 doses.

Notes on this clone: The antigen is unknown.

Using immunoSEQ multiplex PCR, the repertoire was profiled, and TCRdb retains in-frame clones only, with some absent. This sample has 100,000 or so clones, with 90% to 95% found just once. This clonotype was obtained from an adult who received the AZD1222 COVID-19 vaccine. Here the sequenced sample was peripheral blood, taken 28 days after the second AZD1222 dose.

CDR3 sequence: CASSDPGNTNEKLFF. The CDR3 DNA sequence: TGTGCCAGCAGCGACCCGGGGAATACTAATGAAAAACTGTTTTTT. The chain is built from TRBV4-2 and TRBJ1-4; D is ambiguous. V gave up 5 bases and J gave up 2 bases, with 12 bases separating them. Germline loops: CDR1 LGHNA, CDR2 YNFKEQ. This CDR3 is built from 15 residues.